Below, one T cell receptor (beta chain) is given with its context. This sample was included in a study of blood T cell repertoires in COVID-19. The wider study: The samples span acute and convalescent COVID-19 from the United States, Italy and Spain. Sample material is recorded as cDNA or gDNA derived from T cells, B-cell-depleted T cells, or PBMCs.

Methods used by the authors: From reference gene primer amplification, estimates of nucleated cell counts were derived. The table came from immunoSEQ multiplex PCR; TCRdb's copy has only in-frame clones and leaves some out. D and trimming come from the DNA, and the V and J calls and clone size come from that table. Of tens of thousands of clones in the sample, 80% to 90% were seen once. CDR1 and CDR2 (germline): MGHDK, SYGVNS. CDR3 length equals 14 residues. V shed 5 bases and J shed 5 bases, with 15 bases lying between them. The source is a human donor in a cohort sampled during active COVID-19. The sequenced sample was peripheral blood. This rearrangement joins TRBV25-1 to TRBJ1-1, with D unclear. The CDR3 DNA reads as TGTGCCAGCAGTTACGAGGGTAAAATTACTGAAGCTTTCTTT. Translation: CASSYEGKITEAFF.